What follows describes a single T cell receptor beta chain. The antigen is not known. The data were obtained in a study of cytomegalovirus exposure and HLA in healthy donors. Study-wide findings and caveats: The investigators catalogued 164 TCR beta chains as cytomegalovirus-associated.

PCR involved 60 Vbeta and 13 Jbeta primers. Some clones are missing from TCRdb's copy, which holds only in-frame ones; the method was immunoSEQ multiplex PCR. Here the sample table reports tens of thousands of clones. The receptor comes from a woman between 35 and 50 years old in good health and CMV-seropositive. Sequenced material: PBMCs.

The CDR3 protein is CASSPYRDAEGDTQYF. The CDR3, as DNA: TGTGCCAGCTCCCCATACAGGGACGCAGAGGGGGATACGCAGTATTTT. The chain links TRBV18 to TRBJ2-3; possibly TRBD1 for D (6 bases). Trimming took 6 bases from V and 6 from J, leaving 22 bases between them. Germline values: CDR1 KGHSH, CDR2 LQKENI. The CDR3 extends over 16 amino acids. Based on the CDR3 plus reference TRBV18 and TRBJ2-3, the full variable domain is NAGVMQNPRHLVRRRGQEARLRCSPMKGHSHVYWYRQLPEEGLKFMVYLQKENIIDESGMPKERFSAEFPKEGPSILRIQQVVRGDSAAYFCASSPYRDAEGDTQYFGPGTRLTVL.